Reported below is one T cell receptor beta chain. The table came from immunoSEQ multiplex PCR; TCRdb's copy has only in-frame clones and leaves some out. The repertoire consists of tens of thousands of clones, with approximately 93% occurring once and the leading ten covering more than 4%. These data come from a study of resident and recirculating memory T cells in vitiligo. The CDR3 is 17 residues long. CDR1 and CDR2 from the germline V gene are LGHNA and YSLEER. V was pared by 1 base and J by 2 bases, with 17 bases between. The sample comprised blood. The origin of this receptor is a male donor with vitiligo. V and J are TRBV4-3 and TRBJ2-5; the D gene is possibly TRBD1 (5 bases). The CDR3 region has the DNA TGCGCCAGCAGCCAAGGGGTGAGACAGACCTTACAAGAGACCCAGTACTTC. Its translation is CASSQGVRQTLQETQYF.